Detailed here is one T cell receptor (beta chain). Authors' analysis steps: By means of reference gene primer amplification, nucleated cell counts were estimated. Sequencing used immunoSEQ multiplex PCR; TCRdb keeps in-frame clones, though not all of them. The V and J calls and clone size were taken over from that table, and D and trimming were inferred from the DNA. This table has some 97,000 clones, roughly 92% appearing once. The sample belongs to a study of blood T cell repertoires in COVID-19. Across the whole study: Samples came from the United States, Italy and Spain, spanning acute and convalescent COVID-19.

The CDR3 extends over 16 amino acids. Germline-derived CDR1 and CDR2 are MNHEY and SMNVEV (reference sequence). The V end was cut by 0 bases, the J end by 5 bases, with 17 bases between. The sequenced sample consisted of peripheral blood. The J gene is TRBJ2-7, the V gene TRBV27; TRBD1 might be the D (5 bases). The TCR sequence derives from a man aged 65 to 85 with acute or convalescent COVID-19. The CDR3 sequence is CASSLSGAAVVDEQYF. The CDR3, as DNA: TGTGCCAGCAGTTTATCAGGGGCAGCCGTTGTGGACGAGCAGTACTTC.